This is a list of T cell receptor beta chains from one sample in a study. TCRdb reanalysed the 5' RACE reads using MiXCR and keeps one entry per CDR3 protein. There are 30,000 to 40,000 distinct CDR3 sequences in the sample; approximately 24% occur only once, and about 3.9% lies in the top ten. What was sequenced was naive CD4+ T cells sorted from a lymph node. These receptors all stem from a female donor with breast cancer. Both conserved end residues are part of each CDR3. D genes are given only for firm matches. The size field is filled for only some rows; it gives once, few, many or a size class.

d_call: TRBD1
j_call: TRBJ2-5
clone_size: -
v_call: TRBV9
cdr3_aa: CASSVEVGLGQGKETQYF
cdr3_nt: TGTGCCAGCAGCGTAGAGGTGGGACTCGGACAGGGAAAAGAGACCCAGTACTTC

d_call: -
j_call: TRBJ2-1
clone_size: -
v_call: TRBV5-1
cdr3_aa: CASQKEVGSSYNEQFF
cdr3_nt: TGCGCCAGCCAAAAGGAAGTGGGAAGCTCCTACAATGAGCAGTTCTTC

d_call: -
j_call: TRBJ2-1
clone_size: -
v_call: TRBV27
cdr3_aa: CASSPLLGPYNEQFF
cdr3_nt: TGTGCCAGCAGTCCCCTGTTAGGACCCTACAATGAGCAGTTCTTC

d_call: -
j_call: TRBJ2-7
clone_size: many
v_call: TRBV20-1
cdr3_aa: CSASYEQYF
cdr3_nt: TGCAGTGCTTCCTACGAGCAGTACTTC

d_call: TRBD1
j_call: TRBJ1-1
clone_size: few
v_call: TRBV6-2/TRBV6-3
cdr3_aa: CASSYRDRANTEAFF
cdr3_nt: TGTGCCAGCAGTTACCGGGACAGGGCTAACACTGAAGCTTTCTTT

d_call: -
j_call: TRBJ2-3
clone_size: -
v_call: TRBV6-1
cdr3_aa: CASSKRGDTQYF
cdr3_nt: TGTGCCAGCAGTAAGAGGGGGGATACGCAGTATTTT

d_call: -
j_call: TRBJ2-7
clone_size: -
v_call: TRBV4-3
cdr3_aa: CASSQENRDQPYEQYF
cdr3_nt: TGCGCCAGCAGCCAGGAAAACCGGGACCAGCCCTACGAGCAGTACTTC

d_call: -
j_call: TRBJ2-3
clone_size: few
v_call: TRBV6-2/TRBV6-3
cdr3_aa: CASSYSPGRSTDTQYF
cdr3_nt: TGTGCCAGCAGTTACTCGCCGGGGAGGAGCACGGATACGCAGTATTTT

d_call: -
j_call: TRBJ2-6
clone_size: -
v_call: TRBV10-3
cdr3_aa: CAINPTRTSSGANVLTF
cdr3_nt: TGTGCCATCAACCCGACACGAACGAGCTCTGGGGCCAACGTCCTGACTTTC

d_call: -
j_call: TRBJ1-5
clone_size: many
v_call: TRBV6-5
cdr3_aa: CASSRVGTQPQHF
cdr3_nt: TGTGCCAGCAGTCGTGTCGGGACTCAGCCCCAGCATTTT

d_call: -
j_call: TRBJ1-3
clone_size: many
v_call: TRBV7-2
cdr3_aa: CASSLRATGDRDTIYF
cdr3_nt: TGTGCCAGCAGCTTACGGGCGACCGGAGATAGGGACACCATATATTTT

d_call: -
j_call: TRBJ2-7
clone_size: -
v_call: TRBV7-6
cdr3_aa: CASRRGGGQYF
cdr3_nt: TGTGCCAGCAGGAGGGGGGGCGGGCAGTACTTC

d_call: -
j_call: TRBJ1-1
clone_size: few
v_call: TRBV5-1
cdr3_aa: CASRLQGTEAFF
cdr3_nt: TGCGCCAGCAGGTTACAGGGAACTGAAGCTTTCTTT

d_call: TRBD1
j_call: TRBJ1-5
clone_size: many
v_call: TRBV5-1
cdr3_aa: CASSFEDRRGQPQHF
cdr3_nt: TGCGCCAGCAGCTTTGAGGACAGGCGGGGTCAGCCCCAGCATTTT

d_call: -
j_call: TRBJ2-2
clone_size: -
v_call: TRBV12-5
cdr3_aa: CASVRDTGELFF
cdr3_nt: TGTGCTAGTGTTAGGGACACCGGGGAGCTGTTTTTT

d_call: -
j_call: TRBJ2-2
clone_size: -
v_call: TRBV30
cdr3_aa: CAWSPTGLTGELFF
cdr3_nt: TGTGCCTGGAGCCCGACAGGTTTGACCGGGGAGCTGTTTTTT

d_call: TRBD2
j_call: TRBJ2-3
clone_size: few
v_call: TRBV6-2/TRBV6-3
cdr3_aa: CASSNIAGNTDTQYF
cdr3_nt: TGTGCCAGCAGTAACATAGCGGGGAACACAGATACGCAGTATTTT

d_call: -
j_call: TRBJ1-1
clone_size: -
v_call: TRBV10-2
cdr3_aa: CASSEFVTEAFF
cdr3_nt: TGCGCCAGCAGTGAGTTTGTTACTGAAGCTTTCTTT

d_call: -
j_call: TRBJ1-1
clone_size: few
v_call: TRBV27
cdr3_aa: CASSWEINTEAFF
cdr3_nt: TGTGCCAGCAGTTGGGAAATTAACACTGAAGCTTTCTTT

d_call: TRBD2
j_call: TRBJ2-5
clone_size: few
v_call: TRBV9
cdr3_aa: CASSPFGGRETQYF
cdr3_nt: TGTGCCAGCAGCCCCTTCGGGGGGAGAGAGACCCAGTACTTC

d_call: -
j_call: TRBJ2-3
clone_size: few
v_call: TRBV7-2
cdr3_aa: CASSLGHQDTQYF
cdr3_nt: TGTGCCAGCAGCTTGGGACATCAAGATACGCAGTATTTT

d_call: TRBD2
j_call: TRBJ2-7
clone_size: few
v_call: TRBV2
cdr3_aa: CASSFPLAGIYEQYF
cdr3_nt: TGTGCCAGCAGTTTCCCACTAGCGGGAATCTACGAGCAGTACTTC

d_call: TRBD2
j_call: TRBJ2-7
clone_size: medium-sized
v_call: TRBV12-3/TRBV12-4
cdr3_aa: CASSSPQLAGTYEQYF
cdr3_nt: TGTGCCAGCAGTAGTCCCCAGCTAGCGGGGACATACGAGCAGTACTTC

d_call: -
j_call: TRBJ2-7
clone_size: -
v_call: TRBV6-1
cdr3_aa: CASSDVEWTAYEQYF
cdr3_nt: TGTGCCAGCAGTGATGTGGAGTGGACAGCCTACGAGCAGTACTTC

d_call: -
j_call: TRBJ1-2
clone_size: few
v_call: TRBV10-1
cdr3_aa: CASSEGERYGYTF
cdr3_nt: TGCGCCAGCAGTGAAGGGGAGCGATATGGCTACACCTTC

d_call: TRBD2
j_call: TRBJ2-5
clone_size: -
v_call: TRBV7-2
cdr3_aa: CASSLVSGDQETQYF
cdr3_nt: TGTGCCAGCAGCTTAGTCAGCGGGGATCAAGAGACCCAGTACTTC

d_call: -
j_call: TRBJ1-1
clone_size: few
v_call: TRBV5-1
cdr3_aa: CASSLTRVSSEAFF
cdr3_nt: TGCGCCAGCAGCTTGACCAGGGTATCGAGTGAAGCTTTCTTT

d_call: TRBD1
j_call: TRBJ2-7
clone_size: -
v_call: TRBV10-2
cdr3_aa: CASSAGGSEQYF
cdr3_nt: TGCGCCAGCAGTGCAGGGGGCAGCGAGCAGTACTTC

d_call: -
j_call: TRBJ1-6
clone_size: -
v_call: TRBV7-2
cdr3_aa: CASSLAGQYSPLHF
cdr3_nt: TGTGCCAGCAGCTTAGCCGGACAATATTCACCCCTCCACTTT

d_call: TRBD1
j_call: TRBJ2-7
clone_size: -
v_call: TRBV4-3
cdr3_aa: CASSQARGYEQYF
cdr3_nt: TGCGCCAGCAGCCAAGCCAGGGGGTACGAGCAGTACTTC

d_call: -
j_call: TRBJ1-2
clone_size: -
v_call: TRBV29-1
cdr3_aa: CSVIQENYGYTF
cdr3_nt: TGCAGCGTGATACAGGAAAACTATGGCTACACCTTC

d_call: -
j_call: TRBJ2-3
clone_size: few
v_call: TRBV20-1
cdr3_aa: CSASVGGPRIDTQYF
cdr3_nt: TGCAGTGCTAGTGTTGGGGGACCAAGAATAGATACGCAGTATTTT

d_call: -
j_call: TRBJ2-7
clone_size: few
v_call: TRBV5-1
cdr3_aa: CASSLVTGSYEQYF
cdr3_nt: TGCGCCAGCAGCTTGGTGACAGGCTCCTACGAGCAGTACTTC

d_call: TRBD1
j_call: TRBJ2-3
clone_size: -
v_call: TRBV20-1
cdr3_aa: CSTQRTGADTQYF
cdr3_nt: TGCAGTACCCAGAGGACAGGGGCAGATACGCAGTATTTT

d_call: TRBD2
j_call: TRBJ2-3
clone_size: few
v_call: TRBV7-2
cdr3_aa: CASSLAAGGDTQYF
cdr3_nt: TGTGCCAGCAGCTTAGCAGCGGGAGGAGATACGCAGTATTTT

d_call: TRBD1
j_call: TRBJ2-5
clone_size: few
v_call: TRBV5-6
cdr3_aa: CASSLSGQGETQYF
cdr3_nt: TGTGCCAGCAGCTTATCAGGACAGGGGGAGACCCAGTACTTC

d_call: -
j_call: TRBJ2-7
clone_size: few
v_call: TRBV3-1
cdr3_aa: CASSQDSTRQGEQYF
cdr3_nt: TGTGCCAGCAGCCAAGACTCCACCCGACAAGGGGAGCAGTACTTC

d_call: TRBD2
j_call: TRBJ2-5
clone_size: few
v_call: TRBV7-6
cdr3_aa: CASSYGLAEETQYF
cdr3_nt: TGTGCCAGCAGCTATGGACTAGCGGAAGAGACCCAGTACTTC

d_call: TRBD1
j_call: TRBJ2-7
clone_size: few
v_call: TRBV4-2
cdr3_aa: CASSRTGTGPPYEQYF
cdr3_nt: TGCGCCAGCAGCCGTACCGGGACAGGACCCCCCTACGAGCAGTACTTC

d_call: TRBD1
j_call: TRBJ2-3
clone_size: few
v_call: TRBV4-1
cdr3_aa: CASSQGPPGTDTDTQYF
cdr3_nt: TGCGCCAGCAGCCAAGGTCCCCCCGGGACAGACACAGATACGCAGTATTTT